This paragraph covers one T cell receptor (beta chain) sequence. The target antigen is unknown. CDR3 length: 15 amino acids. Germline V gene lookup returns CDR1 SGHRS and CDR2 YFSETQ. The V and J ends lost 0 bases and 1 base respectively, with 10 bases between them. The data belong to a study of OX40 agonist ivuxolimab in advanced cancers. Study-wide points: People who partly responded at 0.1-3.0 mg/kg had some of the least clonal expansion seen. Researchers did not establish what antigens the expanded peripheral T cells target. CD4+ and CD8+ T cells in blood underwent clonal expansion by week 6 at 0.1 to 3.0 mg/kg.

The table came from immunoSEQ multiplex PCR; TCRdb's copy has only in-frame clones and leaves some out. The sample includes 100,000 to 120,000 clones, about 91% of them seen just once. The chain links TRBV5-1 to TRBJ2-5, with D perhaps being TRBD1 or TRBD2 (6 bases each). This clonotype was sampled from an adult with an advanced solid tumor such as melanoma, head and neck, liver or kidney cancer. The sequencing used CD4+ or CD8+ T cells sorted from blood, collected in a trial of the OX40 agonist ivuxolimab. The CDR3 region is CASSLGGGGQETQYF. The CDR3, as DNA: TGCGCCAGCAGCTTGGGTGGAGGGGGCCAAGAGACCCAGTACTTC.